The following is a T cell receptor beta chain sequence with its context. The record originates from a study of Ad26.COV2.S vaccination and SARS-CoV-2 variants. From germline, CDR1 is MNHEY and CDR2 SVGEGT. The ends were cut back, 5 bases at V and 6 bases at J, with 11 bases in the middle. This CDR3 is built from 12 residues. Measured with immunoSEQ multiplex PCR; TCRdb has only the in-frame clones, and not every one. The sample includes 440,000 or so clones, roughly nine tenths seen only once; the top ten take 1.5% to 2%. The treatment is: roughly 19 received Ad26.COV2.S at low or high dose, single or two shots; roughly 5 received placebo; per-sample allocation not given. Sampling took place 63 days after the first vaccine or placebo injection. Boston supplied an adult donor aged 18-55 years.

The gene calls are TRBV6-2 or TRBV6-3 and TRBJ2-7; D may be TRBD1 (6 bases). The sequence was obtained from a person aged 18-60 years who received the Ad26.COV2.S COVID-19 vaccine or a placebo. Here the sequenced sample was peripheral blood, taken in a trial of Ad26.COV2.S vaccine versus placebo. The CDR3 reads CASSLRTVEQYF. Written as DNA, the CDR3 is TGTGCCAGCAGTCTACGGACAGTCGAGCAGTACTTC.